This entry is about one T cell receptor (beta chain). Per germline, CDR1 SGHAT and CDR2 FQNNGV. The CDR3 runs 16 residues. The ends lost 3 bases at V and 6 bases at J; junction bases unmatched: 13. Method: immunoSEQ multiplex PCR; TCRdb's copy keeps in-frame clones and lacks some. The table has around 300,000 clones, around 90% seen once. The source of the sample is a study of blood T cell repertoires in COVID-19. The sequence derives from a young man with active or convalescent COVID-19. The chain combines TRBV11-2 with TRBJ1-2; 7 nucleotides agree with TRBD1. Sequenced input: peripheral blood. CDR3 sequence: CASSFRVGDSLDGYTF. The CDR3 DNA follows: TGTGCCAGCAGCTTCCGGGTCGGGGACAGCCTCGATGGCTACACCTTC.